Sequencing of this T cell receptor beta chain was carried out in a study of cytomegalovirus exposure and HLA in healthy donors. Study conclusions and caveats: Donors belonging to an Asian-associated ancestry cluster reportedly showed fewer N-insertions in productive TCRs than the roughly 670-donor mean, according to what a later analysis found. Further analysis, carried out later, found HLA-associated TCR beta chains more clonally expanded than equally common other chains. Under in vitro conditions, three CMV-associated chains were confirmed as specific for CMV antigens.

Notes on this clone: Its antigen is undetermined.

A multiplex PCR was run with 60 Vbeta primers and 13 Jbeta primers. TCRdb's copy holds only in-frame clones and misses some; the assay was immunoSEQ multiplex PCR. The sample holds about 140,000 clones, approximately 71% seen once. In germline, CDR1 is LNHDA, CDR2 SQIVND (reference sequence). This CDR3 comprises 14 residues. V dropped 3 bases and J dropped 0 bases, with 6 bases sitting between them. V usage is TRBV19 and J usage is TRBJ1-3; no reliable D call. The receptor was isolated from a middle-aged man in good health and CMV-seronegative. Sample: PBMCs. CDR3 in amino acids: CASSIGSSGNTIYF. Here the CDR3 DNA reads TGTGCCAGTAGTATCGGTAGCTCTGGAAACACCATATATTTT.